This T cell receptor (beta chain) was sequenced for a study of beta chain features in type 1 diabetes. This clone was seen more than once but under ten times. The CDR3 runs to 14 residues. Trimming left V 1 base short and J 1 base short, with 8 bases between. The germline V gene encodes CDR1 SGHRS and CDR2 YFSETQ. The isolated RNA, all of it, was reverse transcribed, so expressed TCRB transcripts were what got sequenced. Produced via immunoSEQ multiplex PCR; TCRdb's table is partial and in-frame only. The data hold roughly 170,000 clones, with approximately 13% observed a single time. The sequence came from a woman aged 18-29 years in good health. This chain connects TRBV5-1 to TRBJ2-5, with D possibly matching TRBD1 (6 bases). The specimen was central memory CD4+ T cells from blood. This CDR3 reads CASSLIRGQETQYF. The CDR3 nucleotides are TGCGCCAGCAGCTTGATCAGGGGCCAAGAGACCCAGTACTTC.